This is a list of T cell receptor beta chains from one sample in a study of cytotoxic CD8 clonotypes in ibrutinib-treated CLL. Method: immunoSEQ multiplex PCR; TCRdb's copy keeps in-frame clones and lacks some. The sample yields approximately 100,000 clones, 45% to 65% seen once. The sequencing used PBMCs, collected after 24 months of ibrutinib treatment. These receptors all stem from a human donor with chronic lymphocytic leukemia. Both conserved end residues are part of each CDR3. Each record gives: J gene, clone size, V gene, D gene, CDR3 protein, CDR3 DNA. D genes are given only for firm matches. Clone size appears in some rows only: once, few, many, or a class for an expanded clone.

j_call: TRBJ1-6
clone_size: .
v_call: TRBV7-2
d_call: .
cdr3_aa: CASSSDSNNSPLHF
cdr3_nt: TGTGCCAGCAGCTCGGACAGCAATAATTCACCCCTCCACTTT

j_call: TRBJ2-5
clone_size: .
v_call: TRBV9
d_call: TRBD1
cdr3_aa: CASSVAVTGAGETQYF
cdr3_nt: TGTGCCAGCAGCGTAGCTGTCACAGGGGCCGGAGAGACCCAGTACTTC

j_call: TRBJ2-5
clone_size: .
v_call: TRBV11-3
d_call: .
cdr3_aa: CASSPAAEETQYF
cdr3_nt: TGTGCCAGCAGCCCGGCTGCAGAAGAGACCCAGTACTTC

j_call: TRBJ2-3
clone_size: .
v_call: TRBV6-5
d_call: .
cdr3_aa: CASKGSNTQYF
cdr3_nt: TGTGCCAGCAAGGGTTCTAATACGCAGTATTTT

j_call: TRBJ2-5
clone_size: .
v_call: TRBV30
d_call: .
cdr3_aa: CAWSVRKGVRETQYF
cdr3_nt: TGTGCCTGGAGTGTACGGAAGGGCGTTAGGGAGACCCAGTACTTC

j_call: TRBJ2-7
clone_size: once
v_call: TRBV5-6
d_call: TRBD1
cdr3_aa: CASSLDGQGAYEQYF
cdr3_nt: TGTGCCAGCAGCTTGGATGGACAGGGGGCCTACGAGCAGTACTTC

j_call: TRBJ2-7
clone_size: .
v_call: TRBV29-1
d_call: TRBD1
cdr3_aa: CSVEGGTGANEQYF
cdr3_nt: TGCAGCGTTGAAGGTGGGACAGGAGCTAACGAGCAGTACTTC

j_call: TRBJ2-3
clone_size: .
v_call: TRBV13
d_call: TRBD2
cdr3_aa: CASSLGRGVSTDTQYF
cdr3_nt: TGTGCCAGCAGCTTAGGCCGGGGGGTAAGCACAGATACGCAGTATTTT

j_call: TRBJ1-5
clone_size: once
v_call: TRBV5-1
d_call: .
cdr3_aa: CASSLGGDGGNQPQHF
cdr3_nt: TGCGCCAGCAGCTTGGGAGGGGACGGTGGAAATCAGCCCCAGCATTTT

j_call: TRBJ2-3
clone_size: .
v_call: TRBV29-1
d_call: .
cdr3_aa: CSVLTDSSTDTQYF
cdr3_nt: TGCAGCGTCCTAACGGACAGTAGCACAGATACGCAGTATTTT